A single sample is the source of the 25 T cell receptor beta chains below, sequenced in a study of shared clonotypes between healthy human individuals. The assay was immunoSEQ multiplex PCR, and TCRdb's table has in-frame clones only and misses some. Counted here are some 2.1 million clones, 85% to 95% occurring once; the ten biggest clones make up more than 1.5%. Naive CD8 populations comprised CD45RO-negative cells positively selected for CCR7, excluding terminally differentiated effector memory CD45RA+ cells. Sequencing was done on a sample of naive CD8+ T cells from PBMCs. These receptors came from a man aged 18 to 29 in good health. Some clones in this sample may be carry-over from other donors' samples.

This clone was observed once. V gene TRBV27 combines with J gene TRBJ2-2; D remains unclear. Germline V lookup: CDR1 MNHEY, CDR2 SMNVEV (reference sequence). V shed 10 bases and J shed 1 base, with 10 bases lying between them. The CDR3 has 13 amino acids. CDR3 coding DNA: TGTGCCATCCGCGGCGTGAACACCGGGGAGCTGTTTTTT. Encoded protein: CAIRGVNTGELFF.

This chain joins TRBV2 and TRBJ1-2; D might be TRBD1 (6 bases). The germline V gene encodes CDR1 SNHLY and CDR2 FYNNEI. CDR3 length: 15 amino acids. Trimming took off 1 base at V and 4 bases at J, with 13 bases between the two ends. The CDR3 loop is CASSEGGALLYGYTF. CDR3 coding DNA: TGTGCCAGCAGTGAAGGGGGGGCCCTCCTCTATGGCTACACCTTC.

V usage is TRBV5-1 and J usage is TRBJ2-1; 8 nucleotides line up with TRBD1. CDR3 length: 16 amino acids. Germline V gene data show CDR1 as SGHRS and CDR2 as YFSETQ. V was clipped by 0 bases and J by 7 bases; unmatched bases: 9. CDR3 loop: CASSLGLTGVKNEQFF. In DNA, the CDR3 is TGCGCCAGCAGCTTGGGACTGACAGGGGTTAAGAATGAGCAGTTCTTC.

This clone has just one count. The rearrangement uses TRBV18 and TRBJ1-1; no clear D gene. From germline, CDR1 is KGHSH and CDR2 LQKENI. CDR3 length: 12 amino acids. The V end was cut by 3 bases, the J end by 4 bases, with 6 bases between. This CDR3 reads CASSPGSTEAFF. The CDR3 region has the DNA TGTGCCAGCTCACCGGGGAGCACTGAAGCTTTCTTT.

The chain employs TRBV27 and TRBJ1-2; a weak D match, TRBD1 (5 bases). This CDR3 spans 12 amino acids. Germline CDR1 and CDR2: MNHEY and SMNVEV (reference sequence). The V gene lost 6 bases and the J gene lost 5 bases, with 10 bases spanning the gap. CDR3 sequence reads: CASSSTDYGYTF. In DNA, the CDR3 is TGTGCCAGCAGCTCGACAGATTATGGCTACACCTTC.

J is TRBJ2-3 and V is TRBV29-1; D remains unclear. Germline lookup yields CDR1 SQVTM and CDR2 ANQGSEA. The length of the CDR3 is 14 residues. V lost 6 bases and J lost 0, with 13 bases in between. The CDR3 sequence is CSVICSESTDTQYF. The CDR3 DNA follows: TGCAGCGTAATTTGCAGCGAGAGCACAGATACGCAGTATTTT.

The rearrangement uses TRBV4-2 and TRBJ2-7; D perhaps matches TRBD2 (6 bases). This CDR3 has 15 residues. Trimming took off 4 bases at V and 3 bases at J, with 16 bases between the two ends. Per the germline V gene, CDR1 is LGHNA and CDR2 is YNFKEQ. In DNA, the CDR3 is TGTGCCAGCAGCCCCTCGAGGCTTAGCGGCTACGAGCAGTACTTC. This translates into CASSPSRLSGYEQYF.

The J gene is TRBJ2-3, the V gene TRBV11-2; 7 bases align to TRBD2. V shed 5 bases and J 0 bases; nucleotides not matched to a gene: 8. CDR1 and CDR2 from the germline V gene are SGHAT and FQNNGV. This CDR3 has 16 amino acids. CDR3: CASSLKAGKSTDTQYF. In nucleotides, the CDR3 is TGTGCCAGCAGCCTCAAAGCGGGGAAAAGCACAGATACGCAGTATTTT. The complete variable domain, with remaining parts taken from reference TRBV11-2 and TRBJ2-3, reads EAGVAQSPRYKIIEKRQSVAFWCNPISGHATLYWYQQILGQGPKLLIQFQNNGVVDDSQLPKDRFSAERLKGVDSTLKIQPAKLEDSAVYLCASSLKAGKSTDTQYFGPGTRLTVL.

The CDR3 reads CASSGPTSGSPPDTQYF. CDR3 nucleotide sequence: TGTGCCAGCAGCGGCCCGACTAGCGGGAGTCCCCCAGATACGCAGTATTTT. This chain uses TRBV7-9 with TRBJ2-3; TRBD2 matches 12 bases. Germline V gene data show CDR1 as SEHNR and CDR2 as FQNEAQ (reference sequence). The junction had 10 bases not matched to a gene; V was cut back by 5 bases and J by 4 bases. This CDR3 is built from 17 residues.

This clone came up once. The V gene is TRBV5-6, the J gene TRBJ2-2; D may be TRBD1 (6 bases). The V gene lost 6 bases and the J gene lost 7 bases, with 16 bases spanning the gap. This CDR3 is 14 amino acids long. CDR1 is SGHDT and CDR2 is YYEEEE in the germline V gene. The CDR3 spells CASTLTGLNGELFF. The CDR3 nucleotides read TGTGCCAGCACCTTAACAGGGTTGAACGGGGAGCTGTTTTTT.

The chain carries TRBV25-1 and TRBJ1-1, with TRBD1 as a possible D gene (6 bases). The CDR3 loop spans 11 amino acids. Trimming removed 4 bases from V and 7 bases from J, with 7 bases in between. Germline V gene sequence: CDR1 MGHDK, CDR2 SYGVNS. For the CDR3, the DNA is TGTGCCAGCAGTGTAGGGGGTGAAGCTTTCTTT. The encoded protein is CASSVGGEAFF.

The gene calls are TRBV28 and TRBJ2-7, with unresolved D. The CDR3 runs to 16 residues. CDR1 MDHEN and CDR2 SYDVKM come from the germline V gene. V lost 3 bases and J lost 0, with 15 bases in between. Here the CDR3 reads CASSFISSSLSYEQYF. As DNA, the CDR3 is TGTGCCAGCAGTTTTATTTCGTCGTCCCTCTCCTACGAGCAGTACTTC. Together with reference TRBV28 and TRBJ2-7, the CDR3 gives the full variable domain: DVKVTQSSRYLVKRTGEKVFLECVQDMDHENMFWYRQDPGLGLRLIYFSYDVKMKEKGDIPEGYSVSREKKERFSLILESASTNQTSMYLCASSFISSSLSYEQYFGPGTRLTVT.

The V gene is TRBV5-6, the J gene TRBJ2-4; 7 nucleotides agree with TRBD1. This CDR3 is built from 14 residues. V was pared by 0 bases and J by 4 bases, with 1 base of the junction left unmatched. Germline V gene data show CDR1 as SGHDT and CDR2 as YYEEEE. The CDR3 region is CASSLVQGKNIQYF. The CDR3, as DNA: TGTGCCAGCAGCTTGGTACAGGGGAAAAACATTCAGTACTTC.

Here the CDR3 reads CASSWGLAGEPYNEQFF. In DNA form, the CDR3 reads TGTGCCAGCAGCTGGGGACTAGCGGGAGAACCCTACAATGAGCAGTTCTTC. The chain employs TRBV5-4 and TRBJ2-1, with 14 positions matching TRBD2. J lost 2 bases, V lost 3 bases, and 4 bases had no gene match. Germline V gene data show CDR1 as SGHNT and CDR2 as YYREEE (reference sequence). The CDR3 length is 17 residues. Full variable domain (rest looked up from reference TRBV5-4 and TRBJ2-1): ETGVTQSPTHLIKTRGQQVTLRCSSQSGHNTVSWYQQALGQGPQFIFQYYREEENGRGNFPPRFSGLQFPNYSSELNVNALELDDSALYLCASSWGLAGEPYNEQFFGPGTRLTVL.

This rearrangement joins TRBV29-1 to TRBJ2-1, with 9 nucleotides matching TRBD1. This CDR3 is built from 16 residues. Germline loops: CDR1 SQVTM, CDR2 ANQGSEA. J gave up 2 bases and V 6 bases, and 11 bases lay outside the gene matches. CDR3 protein: CSVAGQGYHTYNEQFF. CDR3 nucleotide sequence: TGCAGCGTCGCGGGACAGGGATACCACACCTACAATGAGCAGTTCTTC.

This chain connects TRBV7-9 to TRBJ1-1; D not certain. The germline V gene has CDR1 SEHNR and CDR2 FQNEAQ (reference sequence). The CDR3 runs to 13 residues. Trimming took off 9 bases at V and 5 bases at J, with 16 bases between the two ends. The CDR3 is CASSDTLGTEAFF. CDR3 DNA: TGTGCCAGTAGCGACACCCTGGGGACTGAAGCTTTCTTT.

The J gene is TRBJ2-7, the V gene TRBV15; D unclear. The CDR3 contains 14 residues. Germline CDR1 reads LNHNV; CDR2 reads YYDKDF (reference sequence). V gave up 0 bases and J gave up 3 bases, with 9 bases separating them. The CDR3 DNA sequence: TGTGCCACCAGCAGAGATCCGATCAGCTACGAGCAGTACTTC. Translated, it gives CATSRDPISYEQYF. The full variable domain, in which reference TRBV15 and TRBJ2-7 provide the parts outside the CDR3, is DAMVIQNPRYQVTQFGKPVTLSCSQTLNHNVMYWYQQKSSQAPKLLFHYYDKDFNNEADTPDNFQSRRPNTSFCFLDIRSPGLGDTAMYLCATSRDPISYEQYFGPGTRLTVT.

The CDR3 spells CASSSRLDRPNQPQHF. The CDR3, as DNA: TGTGCCAGCAGCTCCCGGCTGGACAGGCCCAATCAGCCCCAGCATTTT. The rearrangement uses TRBV7-8 and TRBJ1-5; TRBD1 matches at 7 bases. Looked up from germline, CDR1 is SGHVS and CDR2 is FQNEAQ. The CDR3 runs to 16 residues. V was clipped by 4 bases and J by 3 bases; unmatched bases: 9.

This chain connects TRBV7-8 to TRBJ2-1; a possible D gene is TRBD1 (6 bases). Germline CDR1 SGHVS, CDR2 FQNEAQ. The V gene lost 1 base and the J gene lost 6 bases, with 13 bases spanning the gap. This CDR3 contains 15 residues. CDR3 in amino acids: CASSLGVSQGNEQFF. The CDR3 coding sequence is TGTGCCAGCAGCTTAGGGGTATCACAGGGCAATGAGCAGTTCTTC.

The chain uses TRBV19 and TRBJ2-7, with D possibly matching TRBD2 (5 bases). The length of the CDR3 is 14 residues. The V gene lost 1 base and the J gene lost 2 bases, with 9 bases spanning the gap. The germline CDR1 and CDR2 sequences are LNHDA and SQIVND (reference sequence). CDR3 DNA sequence: TGTGCCAGTAGTATAGTAGGACTTCCCTACGAGCAGTACTTC. Amino acid sequence: CASSIVGLPYEQYF.

The chain joins TRBV28 to TRBJ1-5; 10 bases match TRBD1. CDR3 length: 17 amino acids. Germline CDR1 MDHEN, CDR2 SYDVKM. The J segment lost 2 bases and the V segment lost 4 bases, leaving 8 bases of the junction unmatched. The CDR3 is CASSSPTGGLGNQPQHF. As DNA, the CDR3 is TGTGCCAGCAGTTCGCCGACAGGGGGCCTGGGCAATCAGCCCCAGCATTTT.

The chain couples TRBV9 to TRBJ2-7; 8 bases match TRBD1. V was clipped by 0 bases and J by 5 bases; unmatched bases: 4. Germline V lookup: CDR1 SGDLS, CDR2 YYNGEE. The CDR3 is made up of 14 amino acids. CDR3 nucleotides: TGTGCCAGCAGCGTAGCAGGGGGCATCGACGAGCAGTACTTC. Protein: CASSVAGGIDEQYF.

The genes are TRBV28 and TRBJ2-1; D possibly corresponds to TRBD2 (5 bases). Germline V lookup: CDR1 MDHEN, CDR2 SYDVKM. The length of the CDR3 is 15 residues. The V and J ends lost 5 bases and 6 bases respectively, with 17 bases between them. The CDR3 nucleotides are TGTGCCAGCAGTCCCCCATTAGAACTAGTCAATGAGCAGTTCTTC. Translation: CASSPPLELVNEQFF.

This sequence joins TRBV4-3 and TRBJ2-2, with D possibly TRBD2 on 6 matching bases. Germline CDR1 reads LGHNA; CDR2 reads YSLEER. Deletions cut 0 bases from V and 1 base from J, with 12 bases between. This CDR3 comprises 17 residues. Here the CDR3 reads CASSQDRDSGNTGELFF. DNA for the CDR3: TGCGCCAGCAGCCAAGATCGGGATAGCGGGAACACCGGGGAGCTGTTTTTT.

The V gene is TRBV28, the J gene TRBJ1-5; no firm D call. The CDR3 runs 14 residues. Germline loops: CDR1 MDHEN, CDR2 SYDVKM. V was shortened by 2 bases and J by 2 bases, with 7 bases between the two germline ends. The CDR3 DNA follows: TGTGCCAGCAGTTTACGCCCTGGCAATCAGCCCCAGCATTTT. Translated: CASSLRPGNQPQHF.